This T cell receptor (beta chain) comes out of a study of T cell responses to AZD1222 COVID-19 vaccine. General study findings and limits: Only after the peak T cell response were repertoires sampled. The span of vaccine-associated CD4 TCRs extended across spike, with dominance at 160-218 and 743-854. Donors were chiefly white British, with a greater number of females, and clonal diversity was perhaps underestimated.

With regard to this clone: No antigen is known for it.

CDR1 and CDR2 (germline): SGHNT, YYREEE (reference sequence). Trimming shortened V by 4 bases and J by 1 base, and 8 bases separated the two germline ends. The CDR3 is 13 amino acids. The data were produced by immunoSEQ multiplex PCR, yet TCRdb's version contains in-frame clones alone and is incomplete. The table has around 140,000 clones, approximately 93% seen once. Specimen: peripheral blood, collected on day 0 of AZD1222 vaccination. This clonotype originated in an adult in good health. The chain is built from TRBV5-4 and TRBJ1-1; D gene ambiguous. The CDR3 region is CASSPGENTEAFF. Written as DNA, the CDR3 is TGTGCCAGCAGCCCAGGTGAGAACACTGAAGCTTTCTTT.